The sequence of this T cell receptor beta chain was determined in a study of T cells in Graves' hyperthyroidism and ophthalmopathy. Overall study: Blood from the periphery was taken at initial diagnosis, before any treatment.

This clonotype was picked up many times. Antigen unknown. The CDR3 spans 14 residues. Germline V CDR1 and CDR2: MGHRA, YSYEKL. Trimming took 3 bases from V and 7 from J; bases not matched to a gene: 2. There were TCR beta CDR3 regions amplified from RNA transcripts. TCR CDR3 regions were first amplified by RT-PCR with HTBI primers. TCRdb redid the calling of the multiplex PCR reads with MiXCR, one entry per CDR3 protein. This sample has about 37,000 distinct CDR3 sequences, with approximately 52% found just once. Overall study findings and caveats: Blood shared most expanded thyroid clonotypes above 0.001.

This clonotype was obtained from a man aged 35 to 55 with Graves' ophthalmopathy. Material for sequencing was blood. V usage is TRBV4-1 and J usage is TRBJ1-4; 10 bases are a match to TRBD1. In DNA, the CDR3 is TGCGCCAGCAGCCAGACAGGGGGCGGTGAAAAACTGTTTTTT. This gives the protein CASSQTGGGEKLFF.